A single T cell receptor (beta chain) is shown here with its context. Its matching antigen is unknown. Time point denoted: patch test 1, 2 weeks after DPC sensitization. Treatment specified: therapeutic diphenylcyclopropenone sensitization with weekly scalp DPC. Whole blood that had not been fractionated was the source of extracted total RNA. Samples of blood were obtained prior to the application of each patch test. Each CDR3 protein gets one entry after TCRdb re-called the RACE reads with MiXCR. The sample has 39,000 or so distinct CDR3 sequences; approximately 3.6% are singletons. The germline V gene has CDR1 GTSNPN and CDR2 SVGIG (reference sequence). V gave up 3 bases and J gave up 0 bases, with 14 bases separating them. The CDR3 sequence is 15 residues long. These data belong to a study of human T cells and chemical hapten exposure. The study, taken as a whole, reports: PT1 expanded TCR counts and patch test score were linked, and their correlation was positive. TCRs at a frequency above 1 in 1000 stayed unchanged with DPC sensitization.

The material was whole blood, obtained in connection with sensitization to the hapten diphenylcyclopropenone (DPC). This sequence originates from a middle-aged man with alopecia areata. Some clones in this sample may be carry-over from other donors' samples. The chain links TRBV30 to TRBJ1-1; TRBD1 is a possible D gene (6 bases). The CDR3 reads CAWSAHRDLNTEAFF. The CDR3 nucleotides are TGTGCCTGGAGCGCACACAGGGACTTGAACACTGAAGCTTTCTTT.